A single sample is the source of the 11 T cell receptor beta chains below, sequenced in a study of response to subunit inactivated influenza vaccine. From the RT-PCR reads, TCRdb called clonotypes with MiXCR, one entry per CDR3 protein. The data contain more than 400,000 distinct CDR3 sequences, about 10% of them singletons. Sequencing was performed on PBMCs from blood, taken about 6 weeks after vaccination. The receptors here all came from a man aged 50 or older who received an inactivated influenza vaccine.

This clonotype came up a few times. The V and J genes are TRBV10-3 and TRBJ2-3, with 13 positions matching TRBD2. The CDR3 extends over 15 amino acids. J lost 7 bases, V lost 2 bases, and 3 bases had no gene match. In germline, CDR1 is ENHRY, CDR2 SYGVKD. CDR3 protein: CAISERTSGRNTQYF. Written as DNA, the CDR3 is TGTGCCATCAGTGAGCGGACTAGCGGGAGAAATACGCAGTATTTT.

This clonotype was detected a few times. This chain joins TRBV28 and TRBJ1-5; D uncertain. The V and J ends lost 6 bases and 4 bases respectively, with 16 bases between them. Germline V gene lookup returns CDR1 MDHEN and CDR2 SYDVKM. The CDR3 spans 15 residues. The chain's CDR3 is CASRSFGLTNQPQHF. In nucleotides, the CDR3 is TGTGCCAGCAGGTCATTCGGCCTGACGAATCAGCCCCAGCATTTT.

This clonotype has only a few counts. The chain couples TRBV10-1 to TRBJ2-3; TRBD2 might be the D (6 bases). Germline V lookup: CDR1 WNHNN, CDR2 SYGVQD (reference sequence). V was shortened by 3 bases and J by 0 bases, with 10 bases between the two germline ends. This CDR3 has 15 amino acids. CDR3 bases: TGCGCCAGCAGTGACGGCGGGGTGAGCACAGATACGCAGTATTTT. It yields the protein CASSDGGVSTDTQYF.

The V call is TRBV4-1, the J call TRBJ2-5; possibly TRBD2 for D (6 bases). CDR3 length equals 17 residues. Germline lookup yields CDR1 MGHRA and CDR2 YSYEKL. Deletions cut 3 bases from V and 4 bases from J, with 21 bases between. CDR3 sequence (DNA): TGCGCCAGCAGCCACCCTTTAGGCGGGGACCTGAGAGAGACCCAGTACTTC. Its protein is CASSHPLGGDLRETQYF.

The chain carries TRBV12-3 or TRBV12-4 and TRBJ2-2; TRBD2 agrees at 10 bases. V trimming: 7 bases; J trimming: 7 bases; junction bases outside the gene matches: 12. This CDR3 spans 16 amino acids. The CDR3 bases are TGTGCCAGCACCTCAACTAGCGGGACCCGAGACGGGGAGCTGTTTTTT. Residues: CASTSTSGTRDGELFF.

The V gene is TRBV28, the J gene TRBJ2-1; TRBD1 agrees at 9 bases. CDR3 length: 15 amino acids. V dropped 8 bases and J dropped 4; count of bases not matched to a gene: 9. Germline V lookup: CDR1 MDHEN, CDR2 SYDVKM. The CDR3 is CASGPAGTGYNEQFF. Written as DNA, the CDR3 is TGTGCCAGCGGCCCAGCCGGGACAGGGTACAATGAGCAGTTCTTC.

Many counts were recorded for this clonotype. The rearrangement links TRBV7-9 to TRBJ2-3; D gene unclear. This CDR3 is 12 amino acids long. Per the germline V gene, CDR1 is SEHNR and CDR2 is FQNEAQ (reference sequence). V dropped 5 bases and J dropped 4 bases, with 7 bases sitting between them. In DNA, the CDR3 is TGTGCCAGCAGCCGGGCGGCAGATACGCAGTATTTT. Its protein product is CASSRAADTQYF.

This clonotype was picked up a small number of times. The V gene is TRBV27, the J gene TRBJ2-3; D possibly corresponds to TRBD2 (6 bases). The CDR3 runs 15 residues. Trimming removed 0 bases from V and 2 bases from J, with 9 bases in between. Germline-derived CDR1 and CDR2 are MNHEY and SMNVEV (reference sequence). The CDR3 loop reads CASSLSGTYTDTQYF. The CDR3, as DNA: TGTGCCAGCAGTTTATCAGGGACTTACACAGATACGCAGTATTTT.

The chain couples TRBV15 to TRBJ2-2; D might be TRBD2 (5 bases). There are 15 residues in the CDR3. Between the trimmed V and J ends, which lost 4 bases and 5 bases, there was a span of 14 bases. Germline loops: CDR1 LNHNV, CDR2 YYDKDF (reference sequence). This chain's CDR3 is CATSTQIRGTGELFF. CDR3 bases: TGTGCCACCAGCACCCAAATCCGCGGGACCGGGGAGCTGTTTTTT. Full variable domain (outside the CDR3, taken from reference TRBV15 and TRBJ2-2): DAMVIQNPRYQVTQFGKPVTLSCSQTLNHNVMYWYQQKSSQAPKLLFHYYDKDFNNEADTPDNFQSRRPNTSFCFLDIRSPGLGDTAMYLCATSTQIRGTGELFFGEGSRLTVL.

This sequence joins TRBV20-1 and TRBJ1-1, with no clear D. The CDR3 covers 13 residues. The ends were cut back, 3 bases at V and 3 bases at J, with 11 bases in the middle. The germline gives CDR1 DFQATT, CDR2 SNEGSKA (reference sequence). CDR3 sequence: CSASDAGHTEAFF. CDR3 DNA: TGCAGTGCTAGCGACGCCGGACACACTGAAGCTTTCTTT.

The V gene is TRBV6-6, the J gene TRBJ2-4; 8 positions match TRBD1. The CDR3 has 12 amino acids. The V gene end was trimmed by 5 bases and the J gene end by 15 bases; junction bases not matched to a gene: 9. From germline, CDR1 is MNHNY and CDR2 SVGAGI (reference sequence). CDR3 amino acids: CASSDPQGGVYF. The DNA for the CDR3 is TGTGCCAGCAGTGATCCACAGGGGGGTGTGTACTTC.